Reported below is one T cell receptor (beta chain). Antigen: not known. TCRdb called the 5' RACE reads again in MiXCR, with one record for every CDR3 protein. The data show just under 60,000 distinct CDR3 sequences, 2% to 2.5% seen once. The entry originates in a study of neurological immune-mediated disorders. This CDR3 is built from 13 residues. Trimming left V 5 bases short and J 0 bases short, with 7 bases between. Germline CDR1 reads MNHNS; CDR2 reads SASEGT. Broader study findings: When the repertoires were sorted by phylogenetic grouping, those of 18 of 34 multiple sclerosis patients ended up in one related-CDR3 cluster, a possible signature.

This clonotype was obtained from a man in his fifties or sixties with multiple sclerosis. Specimen: PBMCs. The V and J genes are TRBV6-1 and TRBJ1-1; D is uncertain. The CDR3 loop is CASSPTVNTEAFF. The CDR3 DNA is TGTGCCAGCAGTCCCACAGTGAACACTGAAGCTTTCTTT.